This T cell receptor beta chain was profiled in a study of shared clonotypes between healthy human individuals. As to this clone: Its matching antigen is unknown. This sample also contains other DNA sequences that code for the same CDR3.

The protocol was immunoSEQ multiplex PCR, while the TCRdb copy is restricted to in-frame clones and leaves out a portion. Of 2 million to 2.5 million clones listed, 95% are singletons. V shed 0 bases, J shed 5 bases, and the junction held 1 base outside the gene matches. CDR3 length: 14 residues. CDR1 is SGHRS, CDR2 YFSETQ, per germline. A CD45RA+ naive subset and a CD45RA-negative memory subset were split from CD4+ cells. General observations from the study: The authors sampled blood alone, and tissue repertoires likely differ. Generally, naive subsets (rather than memory subsets) showed larger estimated richness.

This receptor was taken from a man aged 18 to 29 in good health. The chain is built from TRBV5-1 and TRBJ2-5; 10 nucleotides line up with TRBD1. Specimen: naive CD4+ T cells sorted from blood. The subset: CD45RA+ positively selected. Here the CDR3 DNA reads TGCGCCAGCAGCTTGGGGACAGGGGGTGAGACCCAGTACTTC. Residues: CASSLGTGGETQYF.